This TCR beta chain comes out of a study of T cells in Graves' hyperthyroidism and ophthalmopathy. The CDR3 totals 16 residues. The germline gives CDR1 LNHNV, CDR2 YYDKDF (reference sequence). V was cut by 5 bases and J by 1 base, with 15 bases left in between. Amplification yielded TCR beta CDR3 regions, with RNA transcripts as the source. Using the HTBI primer set, a first-round RT-PCR was run on the TCR CDR3. One entry per CDR3 protein results from TCRdb running MiXCR on the multiplex PCR reads. The table records about 500,000 distinct CDR3 sequences, 46% of them present only once. Sequenced input: peripheral blood or thyroid tissue (not recorded which). The receptor was derived from an adult woman with Graves' disease, either hyperthyroidism or ophthalmopathy (not recorded which). The chain carries TRBV15 and TRBJ1-3, with TRBD1 as a possible D gene (6 bases). CDR3 region: CATSPPGATSGNTIYF. CDR3 bases: TGTGCCACCAGCCCTCCGGGGGCGACTTCTGGAAACACCATATATTTT.